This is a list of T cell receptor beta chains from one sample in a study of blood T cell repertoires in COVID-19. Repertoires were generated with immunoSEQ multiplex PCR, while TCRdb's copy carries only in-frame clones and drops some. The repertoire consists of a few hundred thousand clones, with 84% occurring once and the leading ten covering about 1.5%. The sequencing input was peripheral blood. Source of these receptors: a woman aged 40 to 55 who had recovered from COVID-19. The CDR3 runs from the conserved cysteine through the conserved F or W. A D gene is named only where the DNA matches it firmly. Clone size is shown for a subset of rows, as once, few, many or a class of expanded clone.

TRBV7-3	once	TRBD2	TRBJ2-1	CASSLRREAGQFF	TGTGCCAGCAGCTTAAGACGGGAGGCGGGGCAGTTCTTC
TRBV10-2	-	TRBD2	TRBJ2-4	CASSESGRAGGRNIQYF	TGCGCCAGCAGTGAGTCGGGGCGTGCGGGGGGGAGGAACATTCAGTACTTC
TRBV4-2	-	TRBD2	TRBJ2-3	CASSQEGSGSSTDTQYF	TGTGCCAGCAGCCAAGAGGGTAGCGGGAGTAGCACAGATACGCAGTATTTT
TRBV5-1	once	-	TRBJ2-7	CASSLAQGAYEQYF	TGCGCCAGCAGCTTGGCACAGGGCGCCTACGAGCAGTACTTC
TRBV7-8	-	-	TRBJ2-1	CASSSRGGTQFF	TGTGCCAGCAGCTCGCGTGGGGGGACGCAGTTCTTC
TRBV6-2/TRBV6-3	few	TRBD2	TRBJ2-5	CASSPLLSGGKETQYF	TGTGCCAGCAGTCCCCTGTTGAGCGGGGGCAAAGAGACCCAGTACTTC
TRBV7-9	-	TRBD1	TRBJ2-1	CASSSDRVPYNEQFF	TGTGCCAGCAGTTCTGACAGGGTACCCTACAATGAGCAGTTCTTC
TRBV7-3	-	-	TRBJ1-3	CASSSSGDSGNTIYF	TGTGCCAGCAGCTCAAGCGGTGACTCTGGAAACACCATATATTTT
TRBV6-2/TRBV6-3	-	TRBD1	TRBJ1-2	CASSRTGSNYGYTF	TGTGCCAGCAGCAGGACAGGTTCGAACTATGGCTACACCTTC
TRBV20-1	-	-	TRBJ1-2	CSASIVDGAYGYTF	TGCAGTGCTAGTATAGTCGATGGAGCCTATGGCTACACCTTC
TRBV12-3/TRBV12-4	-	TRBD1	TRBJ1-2	CASGTVYGYTF	TGTGCCAGCGGGACAGTCTATGGCTACACCTTC
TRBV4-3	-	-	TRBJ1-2	CASSQDVTGPNYGYTF	TGCGCCAGCAGCCAAGATGTCACAGGGCCTAACTATGGCTACACCTTC
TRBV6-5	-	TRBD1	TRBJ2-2	CASSYSTGENTGELFF	TGTGCCAGCAGTTACAGTACAGGGGAGAACACCGGGGAGCTGTTTTTT
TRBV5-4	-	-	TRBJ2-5	CASSLEARETQYF	TGTGCCAGCAGCTTGGAGGCCAGGGAGACCCAGTACTTC
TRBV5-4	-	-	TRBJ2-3	CASSLTGTDTQYF	TGTGCCAGCAGCCTGACAGGCACAGATACGCAGTATTTT
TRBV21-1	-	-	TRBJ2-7	CASSKGRALEQYF	TGTGCCAGCAGCAAAGGCAGGGCCCTCGAGCAGTACTTC
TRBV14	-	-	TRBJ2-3	CASSQFSGGPTSTSTDTQYF	TGTGCCAGCAGCCAATTCTCCGGCGGTCCCACCTCAACTAGCACAGATACGCAGTATTTT
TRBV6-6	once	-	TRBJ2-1	CASSRGLPVSYNEQFF	TGTGCCAGCAGTCGGGGACTGCCCGTTTCCTACAATGAGCAGTTCTTC
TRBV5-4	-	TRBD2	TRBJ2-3	CASSPGTIYSDTQYF	TGTGCCAGCAGCCCAGGGACTATTTATTCAGATACGCAGTATTTT
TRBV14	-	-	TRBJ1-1	CASSQPGLSVEAFF	TGTGCCAGCAGCCAACCGGGTCTTAGTGTGGAAGCTTTCTTT